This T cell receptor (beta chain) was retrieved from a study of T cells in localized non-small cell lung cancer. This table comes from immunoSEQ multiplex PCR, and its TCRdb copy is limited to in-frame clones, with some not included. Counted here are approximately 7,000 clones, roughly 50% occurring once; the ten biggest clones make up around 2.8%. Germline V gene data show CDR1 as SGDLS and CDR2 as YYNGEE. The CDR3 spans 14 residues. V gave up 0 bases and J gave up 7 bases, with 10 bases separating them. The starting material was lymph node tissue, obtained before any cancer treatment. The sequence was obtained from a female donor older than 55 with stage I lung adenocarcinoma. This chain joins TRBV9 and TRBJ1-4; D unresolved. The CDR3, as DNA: TGTGCCAGCAGCGTAGGGGGAAATCCTGAAAAACTGTTTTTT. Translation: CASSVGGNPEKLFF.